This paragraph reports one T cell receptor beta chain. Its antigen is as yet unknown. The entry originates in a study of response to subunit inactivated influenza vaccine. Study-wide points: The authors suggested that few new T cells are recruited per seasonal influenza vaccination.

TCRdb reprocessed the RT-PCR reads with MiXCR, giving one entry per CDR3 protein. Of just under 550,000 distinct CDR3 sequences in the sample, less than 25% were seen once. The same data also contributed to another study, on T cells expressing NK-cell markers. This second report adds: A 5'RACE template switching approach incorporating UMIs was used to make TCR beta cDNA. A range of 1.0-7.0% of CD8+ T cells consisted of dominant NKG2C+ clonotypes in roughly 6 donors. There were a handful of donors in whom these clonotypes also led the CD3+CD56-NKG2C+ fraction. Whether expanded NKG2C+ T cell clones were HCMV-specific remained unclear.

The sample was CD4+ T cells sorted from PBMCs, taken 11 to 12 days after vaccination. The clonotype was recovered from a man aged 45-60 years who received an inactivated influenza vaccine.

The CDR3 reads CAISEKAHNEQFF. The CDR3 bases are TGTGCCATCAGTGAAAAGGCCCACAATGAGCAGTTCTTC. This chain uses TRBV10-3 with TRBJ2-1; D is uncertain. Trimming took 3 bases from V and 5 from J, leaving 8 bases between them. The CDR3 has 13 amino acids. Germline values: CDR1 ENHRY, CDR2 SYGVKD.